This T cell receptor beta chain was documented in a study of T cells after yellow fever vaccination. General study points: Most clones from primary vaccination were detected again post-booster (roughly 95% CD4, 88% CD8).

This clonotype has a handful of counts. The antigen is undetermined. Universal primer sites and UMIs were introduced during 5'RACE template-switching synthesis of TCR cDNA. One entry per CDR3 protein, called by TCRdb with MiXCR from the 5' RACE reads. Of approximately 340,000 distinct CDR3 sequences in the sample, roughly 8.7% are singletons; the top ten hold approximately 18%. V was pared by 7 bases and J by 2 bases, with 5 bases of the junction left unmatched. Germline assignment: CDR1 MGHRA and CDR2 YSYEKL. CDR3 size: 15 residues. The source is a young man who received the YFV17D yellow fever vaccine. The input for sequencing was PBMCs, taken on the day of the first yellow fever vaccination. J is TRBJ2-3 and V is TRBV4-1; TRBD2 matches 11 bases. The CDR3 reads CASKTSGVITDTQYF. CDR3 nucleotides: TGCGCCAGCAAGACTAGCGGGGTTATCACAGATACGCAGTATTTT.